Following are 27 T cell receptor beta chains from one sample sequenced in a study of spatial heterogeneity in lung cancer. Findings and limits, study-wide: Tumor mutation count correlated with how many alpha and beta TCRs expanded intratumorally.

Via MiXCR, TCRdb re-called the 5' RACE reads, giving one row per CDR3 protein. This sample has about 11,000 distinct CDR3 sequences, with 5% to 6% found just once. Time point: sample taken at primary tumor resection. For these receptors, no antigen is known. The sample in question was lung tumor tissue, obtained at surgery. The source of these receptors is a male donor with early-stage non-small cell lung cancer.

This clonotype was observed a few times. This CDR3 is CAWSRLAGGNEQFF. CDR3 sequence (DNA): TGTGCCTGGAGCAGACTAGCGGGAGGCAATGAGCAGTTCTTC. The rearrangement uses TRBV30 and TRBJ2-1, with TRBD2 matching 13 bases. The CDR3 runs 14 residues. The V gene's germline CDR1 is GTSNPN and CDR2 SVGIG (reference sequence). The V and J ends lost 3 bases and 6 bases, in that order; junction bases with no gene match: 2.

This clonotype has ten or more counts. This chain links TRBV29-1 with TRBJ2-7; 7 nucleotides match TRBD1. The V segment lost 3 bases and the J segment 0 bases; nucleotides outside the gene matches: 2. Germline V gene sequence: CDR1 SQVTM, CDR2 ANQGSEA. The CDR3 totals 13 residues. The CDR3 protein is CSVEGDSSYEQYF. CDR3 sequence (DNA): TGCAGCGTTGAGGGGGACAGCTCCTACGAGCAGTACTTC.

At least ten counts were recorded for this clonotype. The CDR3 protein is CASSLAGGEDQPQHF. CDR3 coding DNA: TGTGCCAGCAGTTTAGCAGGGGGCGAGGATCAGCCCCAGCATTTT. This chain uses TRBV12-3 or TRBV12-4 with TRBJ1-5, with 7 bases matching TRBD1. Trimming cost V 0 bases and J 5 bases; bases outside gene matches: 4. The CDR3 runs to 15 residues.

This clonotype showed up many times. This chain connects TRBV2 to TRBJ1-1; 7 bases are shared with TRBD1. There are 12 residues in the CDR3. CDR1 is SNHLY, CDR2 FYNNEI, per germline. V was clipped by 5 bases and J by 5 bases; unmatched bases: 2. Here the CDR3 DNA reads TGTGCCAGCAGTACAGGGGAGACTGAAGCTTTCTTT. Amino acid sequence: CASSTGETEAFF.

This sequence joins TRBV7-8 and TRBJ1-1, with D unresolved. Germline values: CDR1 SGHVS, CDR2 FQNEAQ. This CDR3 comprises 14 residues. V was shortened by 0 bases and J by 2 bases, with 7 bases between the two germline ends. The CDR3 nucleotides are TGTGCCAGCAGCTTAGCGTTTGACAACACTGAAGCTTTCTTT. Translated, it gives CASSLAFDNTEAFF.

This clonotype showed up many times. The rearrangement joins TRBV20-1 to TRBJ2-1; 15 positions agree with TRBD2. CDR3 size: 16 residues. In germline, CDR1 is DFQATT, CDR2 SNEGSKA (reference sequence). V was clipped by 2 bases and J by 8 bases; unmatched bases: 7. The CDR3: CSARPGTSGRRHEQFF. The CDR3 DNA follows: TGCAGTGCTAGACCGGGGACTAGCGGGAGGAGGCATGAGCAGTTCTTC.

This clonotype was observed at least ten times. This sequence joins TRBV12-3 or TRBV12-4 and TRBJ1-1, with D hard to call. V was trimmed by 5 bases and J by 1 base, leaving 8 bases between them. The CDR3 is made up of 13 amino acids. The CDR3 loop is CASSLHENTEAFF. The CDR3 region has the DNA TGTGCCAGCAGTCTCCACGAGAACACTGAAGCTTTCTTT.

This clonotype came up many times. V gene TRBV2 combines with J gene TRBJ1-6; D is perhaps TRBD1 (6 bases). Trimming removed 5 bases from V and 5 bases from J, with 13 bases in between. Germline values: CDR1 SNHLY, CDR2 FYNNEI. The CDR3 totals 15 residues. CDR3 protein: CASSRGTFDNSPLHF. CDR3 nucleotides: TGTGCCAGCAGTCGGGGGACATTCGATAATTCACCCCTCCACTTT.

This clonotype came up many times. The rearrangement uses TRBV5-1 and TRBJ2-5; TRBD2 matches 11 bases. Looked up from germline, CDR1 is SGHRS and CDR2 is YFSETQ. The junction had 5 bases not matched to a gene; V was cut back by 1 base and J by 3 bases. CDR3 length: 16 residues. The CDR3 sequence is CASSLNLAGGKETQYF. DNA for the CDR3: TGCGCCAGCAGCTTGAACCTAGCGGGAGGTAAAGAGACCCAGTACTTC.

This clonotype was detected many times. The gene calls are TRBV20-1 and TRBJ1-2, with a possible D match to TRBD1 (6 bases). The CDR3 runs 14 residues. Deletions cut 4 bases from V and 1 base from J, with 13 bases between. The germline gives CDR1 DFQATT, CDR2 SNEGSKA (reference sequence). CDR3 DNA sequence: TGCAGTGCTAACCGATGGACAGATAACTATGGCTACACCTTC. It specifies CSANRWTDNYGYTF.

This clonotype is medium-sized within its sample. The chain employs TRBV24-1 and TRBJ2-1; D is perhaps TRBD2 (6 bases). The CDR3 has 14 amino acids. Per the germline V gene, CDR1 is KGHDR and CDR2 is SFDVKD. The V and J ends lost 3 bases and 9 bases respectively, with 14 bases between them. In DNA form, the CDR3 reads TGTGCCACCAGTGATACCGGGGGTACGCGTGAGCAGTTCTTC. This encodes CATSDTGGTREQFF.

In its sample, this clonotype was seen many times. The rearrangement joins TRBV4-1 to TRBJ2-7; D call uncertain. The CDR3 loop spans 13 amino acids. Trimming left V 3 bases short and J 5 bases short, with 11 bases between. Germline CDR1 is MGHRA and CDR2 is YSYEKL. The CDR3 protein is CASSHSHEDEQYF. The DNA of the CDR3 is TGCGCCAGCAGCCACAGTCATGAGGACGAGCAGTACTTC.

The sample holds many counts of this clonotype. CDR3 loop: CASSWGQKNEQFF. In DNA, the CDR3 is TGTGCCAGCTCCTGGGGGCAGAAGAATGAGCAGTTCTTC. The J gene is TRBJ2-1, the V gene TRBV27; a weak D match, TRBD1 (6 bases). CDR3 length: 13 amino acids. CDR1 is MNHEY, CDR2 SMNVEV, per germline (reference sequence). Trimming left V 8 bases short and J 7 bases short, with 15 bases between.

This clonotype was recorded at least ten times. The chain joins TRBV7-2 to TRBJ1-6; the match to TRBD1 covers 7 bases. CDR1 SGHTA and CDR2 FQGNSA come from the germline V gene. The V segment lost 7 bases and the J segment 7 bases; nucleotides outside the gene matches: 7. The CDR3 has 14 amino acids. This chain's CDR3 is CASTQDRVNSPLHF. The CDR3 DNA follows: TGTGCCAGCACCCAAGACAGGGTGAATTCACCCCTCCACTTT.

This clonotype was recorded many times. The chain links TRBV25-1 to TRBJ2-5, with 10 nucleotides matching TRBD1. The CDR3 totals 15 residues. CDR1 MGHDK and CDR2 SYGVNS come from the germline V gene. The V and J ends lost 5 bases and 4 bases, in that order; junction bases with no gene match: 7. The CDR3 spells CASSRQGALGETQYF. CDR3 DNA: TGTGCCAGCAGTCGACAGGGGGCCTTAGGAGAGACCCAGTACTTC. Full variable domain (rest looked up from reference TRBV25-1 and TRBJ2-5): EADIYQTPRYLVIGTGKKITLECSQTMGHDKMYWYQQDPGMELHLIHYSYGVNSTEKGDLSSESTVSRIRTEHFPLTLESARPSHTSQYLCASSRQGALGETQYFGPGTRLLVL.

By sample share, this clonotype is medium-sized. The rearrangement uses TRBV27 and TRBJ1-2; D is undetermined. The CDR3 runs 13 residues. Trimming shortened V by 2 bases and J by 2 bases, and 6 bases separated the two germline ends. CDR1 is MNHEY, CDR2 SMNVEV, per germline (reference sequence). CDR3 in DNA: TGTGCCAGCAGTTTAGAAGGGAACTATGGCTACACCTTC. This sequence encodes CASSLEGNYGYTF.

Ten or more counts support this clonotype. The V gene is TRBV29-1, the J gene TRBJ2-3; D possibly matches TRBD1 or TRBD2 (5 bases each). This CDR3 contains 12 residues. Germline V gene lookup returns CDR1 SQVTM and CDR2 ANQGSEA. CDR3 sequence (DNA): TGCAGTCACGGGACCACCCAGGATACGCAGTATTTT. Translating gives CSHGTTQDTQYF.

This clonotype is judged medium-sized. The chain joins TRBV20-1 to TRBJ2-3, with 11 bases aligning to TRBD2. V was pared by 6 bases and J by 2 bases, with 13 bases of the junction left unmatched. This CDR3 contains 17 residues. Germline assignment: CDR1 DFQATT and CDR2 SNEGSKA (reference sequence). The CDR3: CSAETASGGRVTDTQYF. Written as DNA, the CDR3 is TGCAGTGCAGAGACGGCTAGCGGGGGGCGGGTCACAGATACGCAGTATTTT.

The table lists this clonotype with many counts. This sequence joins TRBV24-1 and TRBJ2-1; 11 bases fit TRBD1. Per germline, CDR1 KGHDR and CDR2 SFDVKD. This CDR3 has 15 amino acids. Germline trimming cut 6 bases from V and 6 bases from J; bases unmatched to any gene: 6. The CDR3 reads CATSLGQGGTNEQFF. CDR3 sequence (DNA): TGTGCCACCAGTTTGGGACAGGGGGGGACCAATGAGCAGTTCTTC.

J is TRBJ1-1 and V is TRBV7-9; D is unclear. CDR1 is SEHNR, CDR2 FQNEAQ, per germline (reference sequence). Trimming removed 5 bases at V and 4 bases at J, with 11 bases between. There are 13 residues in the CDR3. The CDR3 here is CASSLDTATEAFF. CDR3 nucleotide sequence: TGTGCCAGCAGCCTCGACACGGCCACTGAAGCTTTCTTT.

This clonotype was observed at least ten times. This chain links TRBV14 with TRBJ1-6; D uncertain. The CDR3 contains 12 residues. V lost 4 bases to trimming and J lost 9 bases, with 7 bases between them. Germline values: CDR1 SGHDN, CDR2 FVKESK. The CDR3 DNA is TGTGCCAGCAGCCGAGAGTCTTCACCCCTCCACTTT. Protein sequence: CASSRESSPLHF.

By frequency in the sample, this clonotype is medium-sized. J is TRBJ2-3 and V is TRBV28; 7 positions match TRBD2. The CDR3 is 14 residues long. Trimming cost V 2 bases and J 8 bases; bases outside gene matches: 7. Germline lookup yields CDR1 MDHEN and CDR2 SYDVKM. The CDR3: CASSLGGEAVTQYF. CDR3 DNA: TGTGCCAGCAGTTTAGGGGGGGAAGCGGTTACGCAGTATTTT.

There are many counts of this clonotype. This chain connects TRBV28 to TRBJ2-5; TRBD2 might be the D (5 bases). There are 15 residues in the CDR3. Germline values: CDR1 MDHEN, CDR2 SYDVKM. Deletions cut 4 bases from V and 1 base from J, with 13 bases between. CDR3 coding DNA: TGTGCCAGCAGTTGGGGTAGCGTCCTCCAAGAGACCCAGTACTTC. It is translated as CASSWGSVLQETQYF.

This clonotype occurred many times. This chain connects TRBV7-2 to TRBJ1-2, with D possibly matching TRBD1 (5 bases). V was cut by 1 base and J by 6 bases, with 6 bases left in between. CDR1 SGHTA and CDR2 FQGNSA come from the germline V gene. The CDR3 loop spans 12 amino acids. The CDR3 DNA reads as TGTGCCAGCAGCTTAGAAGGGGATGGCTACACCTTC. Protein product: CASSLEGDGYTF.

This clonotype came up many times. V gene TRBV11-2 combines with J gene TRBJ2-2; 8 bases agree with TRBD1. From germline, CDR1 is SGHAT and CDR2 FQNNGV. The CDR3 contains 14 residues. Losses at the gene ends were 3 bases for V and 7 bases for J; bases not matched to a gene: 4. The CDR3 DNA is TGTGCCAGCAGCTTTCAGGGGGCGGTCGGGGAGCTGTTTTTT. This gives the protein CASSFQGAVGELFF. The full variable domain, in which reference TRBV11-2 and TRBJ2-2 provide the parts outside the CDR3, is EAGVAQSPRYKIIEKRQSVAFWCNPISGHATLYWYQQILGQGPKLLIQFQNNGVVDDSQLPKDRFSAERLKGVDSTLKIQPAKLEDSAVYLCASSFQGAVGELFFGEGSRLTVL.

This clonotype is medium-sized within its sample. The chain combines TRBV12-3 or TRBV12-4 with TRBJ1-4; 7 bases line up with TRBD1. V dropped 3 bases and J dropped 13; count of bases not matched to a gene: 2. The length of the CDR3 is 11 residues. The chain's CDR3 is CASSFGTVLFF. The CDR3 nucleotides are TGTGCCAGCAGTTTCGGGACAGTACTGTTTTTT.

This clonotype was seen ten or more times. V usage is TRBV4-1 and J usage is TRBJ1-5, with 8 positions matching TRBD1. The trim removed 1 base at V and 4 bases at J, leaving 0 bases unmatched. Germline loops: CDR1 MGHRA, CDR2 YSYEKL. CDR3 length: 14 residues. Here the CDR3 DNA reads TGCGCCAGCAGCCAAGGACAGGGGAATCAGCCCCAGCATTTT. Its translation: CASSQGQGNQPQHF.